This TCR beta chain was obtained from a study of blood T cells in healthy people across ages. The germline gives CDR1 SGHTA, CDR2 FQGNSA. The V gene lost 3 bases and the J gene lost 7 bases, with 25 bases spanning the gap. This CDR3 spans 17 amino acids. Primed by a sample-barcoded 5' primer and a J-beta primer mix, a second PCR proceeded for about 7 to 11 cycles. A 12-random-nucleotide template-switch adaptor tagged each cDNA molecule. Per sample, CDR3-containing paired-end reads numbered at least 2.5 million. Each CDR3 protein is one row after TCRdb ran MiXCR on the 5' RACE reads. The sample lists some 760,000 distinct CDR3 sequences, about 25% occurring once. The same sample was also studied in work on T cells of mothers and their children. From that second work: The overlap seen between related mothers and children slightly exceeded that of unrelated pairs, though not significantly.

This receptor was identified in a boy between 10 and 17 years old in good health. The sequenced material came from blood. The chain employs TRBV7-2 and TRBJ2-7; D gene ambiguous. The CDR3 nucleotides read TGTGCCAGCAGCTTGGGGTCCGGCGGATGGGCTTTTTTAGAGCAGTACTTC. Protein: CASSLGSGGWAFLEQYF.